This TCR beta chain was retrieved from a study of beta chain features in type 1 diabetes. General observations from the study: Cells with high TCR expression could be over-represented by cDNA sequencing. TCRB CDR3s from Type 1 diabetes patients were moderately but significantly shorter in all four CD4+ subsets.

Germline CDR1 reads MDHEN; CDR2 reads SYDVKM. This CDR3 is built from 13 residues. V was trimmed by 3 bases and J by 4 bases, leaving 9 bases between them. All of the isolated RNA was reverse transcribed, so expressed TCRB transcripts were sequenced. Profiling relied on immunoSEQ multiplex PCR, and the TCRdb table lists in-frame clones only, not all of them. The profile covers 300,000 to 400,000 clones, with under 8.5% appearing a single time and less than 0.45% taken by the ten largest. Stem cell-like memory, regulatory, central memory and naive CD4+ cells were sorted via CD45RO/CCR7/CD25/CD127/CD95/CD27. Only a few counts were recorded for this clone. The antigen is unknown.

The chain recombines TRBV28 with TRBJ1-2; D is unresolved. The specimen was central memory CD4+ T cells from blood. This clonotype originated in a woman younger than 30 in good health. DNA for the CDR3: TGTGCCAGCAGTTTCTTGGCAGGCTATGGCTACACCTTC. Amino acid sequence: CASSFLAGYGYTF.